This record covers a single T cell receptor beta chain. Its target is unknown. This entry is derived from a study of T cell repertoires in cytomegalovirus infection. Study in general: CMV epitopes, recently identified HLA-C-restricted and well-studied HLA-B-restricted, were used. Carrying CMV and the relevant HLA type showed in public TCR beta signatures. Study findings and constraints: The cumulative frequency of public TCR beta families distinguished individuals who carried CMV together with the relevant HLA. Ex vivo, HLA-C-restricted CMV-specific TCR beta clonotypes prevailed over the rest of the response.

MiXCR, applied by TCRdb to the reads, yields one record per CDR3 protein. The sample yields some 590,000 distinct CDR3 sequences, about 40% seen once. Source: cultured PBMCs, taken from culture after CMV antigen stimulation. The receptor's source is a human donor in good health (CMV status not recorded). Some clones in this sample may be carry-over from other donors' samples.

The DNA for the CDR3 is TGTGCCAGCAGTTCCGGGACGGAAGACTATGGCTACACCTTC. This sequence encodes CASSSGTEDYGYTF. This chain connects TRBV28 to TRBJ1-2; D perhaps matches TRBD1 (5 bases). The CDR3 length is 14 residues. The germline CDR1 and CDR2 sequences are MDHEN and SYDVKM. Trimming cost V 4 bases and J 3 bases, with 12 bases left between them.